Listed below are T cell receptor beta chains from one sample, sequenced in a study of T cell responses to AZD1222 COVID-19 vaccine. This table comes from immunoSEQ multiplex PCR, and its TCRdb copy is limited to in-frame clones, with some not included. The table records fewer than 150,000 clones, 93% of them present only once. Specimen: peripheral blood, collected on day 0 of AZD1222 vaccination. All receptors derive from an adult in good health. Both conserved end residues are part of each CDR3. Fields, in order: clone size, D gene, J gene, V gene, CDR3 protein, CDR3 DNA. The D gene is left open where the match is weak. Rows may omit the clone size; those that give it use once, few, many or a size class.

NA TRBD2 TRBJ2-5 TRBV5-6 CASSLAGSGLQETQYF TGTGCCAGCAGCTTGGCGGGTAGCGGGCTCCAAGAGACCCAGTACTTC
NA NA TRBJ2-1 TRBV7-8 CASSPFWVHEQFF TGTGCCAGCAGCCCCTTTTGGGTACATGAGCAGTTCTTC
NA NA TRBJ1-4 TRBV5-1 CASSPGARTGISTNEKLFF TGCGCCAGCAGCCCCGGGGCTCGTACAGGGATTTCAACTAATGAAAAACTGTTTTTT
NA NA TRBJ1-2 TRBV7-3 CASSLGQNPNYGYTF TGTGCCAGCAGTCTCGGACAGAACCCTAACTATGGCTACACCTTC
once NA TRBJ1-3 TRBV5-1 CASAQGAGNTIYF TGCGCCAGCGCACAGGGCGCTGGAAACACCATATATTTT
NA TRBD1 TRBJ2-2 TRBV5-4 CASSSRGQGAYTGELFF TGTGCCAGCAGCTCGCGGGGACAGGGGGCTTACACCGGGGAGCTGTTTTTT
NA NA TRBJ2-7 TRBV14 CASSQDPYYEQYF TGTGCCAGCAGCCAAGATCCGTACTACGAGCAGTACTTC
once TRBD1 TRBJ2-7 TRBV27 CASSFGTGSSYEQYF TGTGCCAGCAGTTTCGGGACAGGGAGCTCCTACGAGCAGTACTTC
NA NA TRBJ2-5 TRBV7-3 CASSLMGPTLQETQYF TGTGCCAGCAGCTTAATGGGACCAACCCTCCAAGAGACCCAGTACTTC
NA TRBD1 TRBJ1-4 TRBV5-4 CASSFQGGEKLFF TGTGCCAGCAGCTTCCAGGGGGGAGAAAAACTGTTTTTT
NA NA TRBJ2-2 TRBV11-2 CASSPDRAGELFF TGTGCCAGCAGCCCCGACAGAGCAGGGGAGCTGTTTTTT